A single sample gave rise to the 26 T cell receptor beta chains below, sequenced in a study of control samples from healthy donors and cancer patients. The method was immunoSEQ multiplex PCR; TCRdb's version includes in-frame clones alone and lacks a portion of them. The sample shows about 250,000 clones, over 70% of them seen only once. Sequences were obtained from PBMCs. The receptors derive from a woman in her fifties or sixties with lung cancer.

The J gene is TRBJ1-4, the V gene TRBV6-5; D call uncertain. In germline, CDR1 is MNHEY, CDR2 SVGAGI. V was clipped by 6 bases and J by 4 bases, with 6 bases between them. CDR3 length: 12 residues. CDR3 DNA: TGTGCCAGCAGCCACAGTAATGAAAAACTGTTTTTT. Protein sequence: CASSHSNEKLFF.

The chain has TRBV5-1 and TRBJ1-5; 11 nucleotides agree with TRBD1. Germline V gene lookup returns CDR1 SGHRS and CDR2 YFSETQ. The CDR3 consists of 15 residues. V dropped 0 bases and J dropped 6; count of bases not matched to a gene: 2. CDR3 in DNA: TGCGCCAGCAGCTTGGGGACAGGGGGCTCTCAGCCCCAGCATTTT. Translating it yields CASSLGTGGSQPQHF.

Points on this clone: One end of the junction fails to match germline, which may point to a read error. In the same sample, other DNA sequences code for this CDR3. This rearrangement joins TRBV7-7 to TRBJ1-1; no definite D call. The length of the CDR3 is 13 residues. The germline V gene has CDR1 SSHAT and CDR2 FNYEAQ (reference sequence). The CDR3 bases are TGTGCTAGCAGCTTAGATCGGAACACTGAAGCTTTCTTT. Translating gives CASSLDRNTEAFF.

The gene calls are TRBV19 and TRBJ2-3; possibly TRBD1 for D (5 bases). CDR3 length equals 14 residues. Per the germline V gene, CDR1 is LNHDA and CDR2 is SQIVND (reference sequence). The V and J ends lost 3 bases and 9 bases respectively, with 16 bases between them. This chain's CDR3 is CASSIQGVQSTQYF. CDR3 bases: TGTGCCAGTAGTATTCAGGGCGTACAGTCGACGCAGTATTTT.

The chain recombines TRBV13 with TRBJ2-5; 11 nucleotides agree with TRBD2. Germline lookup yields CDR1 PRHDT and CDR2 FYEKMQ (reference sequence). There are 18 residues in the CDR3. V lost 5 bases to trimming and J lost 5 bases; unmatched junction nucleotides: 16. The CDR3 region has the DNA TGTGCCAGCAGCACGGGGACTAGCGGACCCCTCGGCGGCGAGACCCAGTACTTC. Amino acids: CASSTGTSGPLGGETQYF. The full variable domain, its missing parts supplied by reference TRBV13 and TRBJ2-5, is AAGVIQSPRHLIKEKRETATLKCYPIPRHDTVYWYQQGPGQDPQFLISFYEKMQSDKGSIPDRFSAQQFSDYHSELNMSSLELGDSALYFCASSTGTSGPLGGETQYFGPGTRLLVL.

The chain recombines TRBV7-6 with TRBJ2-2, with D possibly matching TRBD1 (5 bases). This CDR3 has 16 amino acids. V lost 5 bases to trimming and J lost 3 bases, with 16 bases between them. CDR1 and CDR2 (germline): SGHVS, FNYEAQ. This CDR3 reads CASSRLRDLDTGELFF. The CDR3 DNA reads as TGTGCCAGCAGCCGTCTCAGGGATTTGGACACCGGGGAGCTGTTTTTT.

The V gene is TRBV7-9, the J gene TRBJ2-1; D ambiguous. Germline values: CDR1 SEHNR, CDR2 FQNEAQ (reference sequence). The CDR3 contains 16 residues. V lost 3 bases and J lost 2, with 14 bases in between. CDR3 amino acids: CASSFDLTETYNEQFF. The CDR3 DNA reads as TGTGCCAGCAGCTTCGACTTGACGGAGACCTACAATGAGCAGTTCTTC.

The chain has TRBV4-1 and TRBJ1-3, with a possible D match to TRBD1 (5 bases). Per the germline V gene, CDR1 is MGHRA and CDR2 is YSYEKL. The CDR3 runs to 15 residues. V lost 1 base, J lost 1 base, and 8 bases lay in between. The CDR3 nucleotides are TGCGCCAGCAGCCAAGGGGGGGAATCTGGAAACACCATATATTTT. Protein sequence: CASSQGGESGNTIYF.

This clone has more than one count but fewer than ten. This sequence joins TRBV5-5 and TRBJ1-4; D not resolved. Germline V lookup: CDR1 SGHKS, CDR2 YYEKEE (reference sequence). This CDR3 has 16 residues. V was clipped by 4 bases and J by 0 bases, with 13 bases between them. The CDR3 DNA follows: TGTGCCAGCAGCGGGCGGTTAACAGCAACTAATGAAAAACTGTTTTTT. It is translated as CASSGRLTATNEKLFF.

The rearrangement uses TRBV18 and TRBJ2-7; D may be TRBD2 (7 bases). The V end lost 6 bases, the J end lost 7 bases, and 16 bases lay between the germline ends. There are 13 residues in the CDR3. Germline lookup yields CDR1 KGHSH and CDR2 LQKENI. As DNA, the CDR3 is TGTGCCAGCTCTCAAGGGGGGGTTCGGGAGCAGTACTTC. Residues: CASSQGGVREQYF.

The chain is built from TRBV3-1 (or the pseudogene TRBV3-2) and TRBJ2-7, with 9 positions matching TRBD2. Germline V gene data show CDR1 as LGHDT and CDR2 as YNNKEL (reference sequence). There are 15 residues in the CDR3. J gave up 3 bases and V 2 bases, and 5 bases lay outside the gene matches. The CDR3 sequence: CASSQMLAGNYEQYF. The DNA for the CDR3 is TGTGCCAGCAGCCAAATGCTAGCGGGAAACTACGAGCAGTACTTC.

The chain couples TRBV18 to TRBJ2-5; TRBD1 aligns across 8 bases. The V and J ends lost 0 bases and 5 bases, in that order; junction bases with no gene match: 8. The CDR3 is 16 residues long. Germline assignment: CDR1 KGHSH and CDR2 LQKENI. In DNA form, the CDR3 reads TGTGCCAGCTCACCACCTGCCGGGACAGGAGTGGAGACCCAGTACTTC. Amino acid sequence: CASSPPAGTGVETQYF.

The chain links TRBV28 to TRBJ2-5; TRBD1 aligns across 10 bases. The CDR3 sequence is 15 residues long. The V gene's germline CDR1 is MDHEN and CDR2 SYDVKM. Trimming at V came to 2 bases and at J to 4 bases, leaving 4 bases not matched to a gene. DNA for the CDR3: TGTGCCAGCAGTTTACGGGGACAGGGGATAGAGACCCAGTACTTC. The encoded protein is CASSLRGQGIETQYF. The full variable domain, its missing parts supplied by reference TRBV28 and TRBJ2-5, is DVKVTQSSRYLVKRTGEKVFLECVQDMDHENMFWYRQDPGLGLRLIYFSYDVKMKEKGDIPEGYSVSREKKERFSLILESASTNQTSMYLCASSLRGQGIETQYFGPGTRLLVL.

The chain couples TRBV4-2 to TRBJ1-2; D is uncertain. The CDR3 runs 12 residues. V lost 6 bases and J lost 7, with 12 bases in between. From germline, CDR1 is LGHNA and CDR2 YNFKEQ. DNA of the CDR3: TGTGCCAGCAGAGAGGGCCAAGGTGGCTACACCTTC. It is translated as CASREGQGGYTF.

This chain joins TRBV19 and TRBJ1-6; TRBD1 might be the D (6 bases). V lost 5 bases and J 7 bases, leaving 15 bases between the germline ends. The length of the CDR3 is 15 residues. The germline CDR1 and CDR2 sequences are LNHDA and SQIVND (reference sequence). CDR3 nucleotides: TGTGCCAGTAGTTTACAGGGACCTGGAAATTCACCCCTCCACTTT. Translated, it gives CASSLQGPGNSPLHF.

The chain employs TRBV3-1 (or the pseudogene TRBV3-2) and TRBJ2-7, with 10 bases matching TRBD2. The CDR3 is 17 amino acids. The ends lost 1 base at V and 6 bases at J; junction bases unmatched: 12. Looked up from germline, CDR1 is LGHDT and CDR2 is YNNKEL (reference sequence). For the CDR3, the DNA is TGTGCCAGCAGCCAAGGGGGGAGCGGGAGGGCCCACGGCGAGCAGTACTTC. Amino acid sequence: CASSQGGSGRAHGEQYF.

This sequence joins TRBV13 and TRBJ1-1; D is unresolved. Trimming took 5 bases from V and 0 from J, leaving 7 bases between them. The CDR3 sequence is 13 residues long. The germline V gene has CDR1 PRHDT and CDR2 FYEKMQ (reference sequence). The CDR3 DNA follows: TGTGCCAGCAGCAATGATGTGAACACTGAAGCTTTCTTT. Residues: CASSNDVNTEAFF. Drawing the rest from reference TRBV13 and TRBJ1-1, the complete variable domain is AAGVIQSPRHLIKEKRETATLKCYPIPRHDTVYWYQQGPGQDPQFLISFYEKMQSDKGSIPDRFSAQQFSDYHSELNMSSLELGDSALYFCASSNDVNTEAFFGQGTRLTVV.

The V and J genes are TRBV28 and TRBJ2-1; TRBD2 matches at 13 bases. After removal of 5 bases from V and 6 bases from J, the junction contained 7 bases not matched to a gene. The CDR3 length is 16 residues. Germline V gives CDR1 MDHEN, CDR2 SYDVKM. The CDR3 nucleotides read TGTGCCAGCAGTCCATCACTAGCGGGAGGGCGCAATGAGCAGTTCTTC. Translated: CASSPSLAGGRNEQFF.

Points on this clone: The same CDR3 arises from other DNA sequences in this sample as well. The chain couples TRBV9 to TRBJ2-7, with D hard to call. This CDR3 has 11 residues. CDR1 and CDR2 (germline): SGDLS, YYNGEE. The V end lost 4 bases, the J end lost 3 bases, and 5 bases lay between the germline ends. CDR3 nucleotide sequence: TGTGCCAGCAGCTCCGGCTACGAGCAGTACTTC. Amino acids: CASSSGYEQYF.

V usage is TRBV19 and J usage is TRBJ1-5, with TRBD1 matching 10 bases. The CDR3 length is 17 residues. Germline values: CDR1 LNHDA, CDR2 SQIVND (reference sequence). Trimming removed 10 bases from V and 3 bases from J; junction bases left unmatched: 15. CDR3 bases: TGTGCCAACCTAGGGGGACAGGGGCCCGACCACAATCAGCCCCAGCATTTT. Translation: CANLGGQGPDHNQPQHF. The variable domain in full, with the rest retrieved from reference TRBV19 and TRBJ1-5, is DGGITQSPKYLFRKEGQNVTLSCEQNLNHDAMYWYRQDPGQGLRLIYYSQIVNDFQKGDIAEGYSVSREKKESFPLTVTSAQKNPTAFYLCANLGGQGPDHNQPQHFGDGTRLSIL.

J is TRBJ1-1 and V is TRBV5-8, with 7 bases lining up with TRBD1. The germline V gene has CDR1 SGHTS and CDR2 YDEGEE. CDR3 length equals 16 residues. V shed 0 bases and J 1 base; nucleotides not matched to a gene: 6. The CDR3 nucleotides are TGTGCCAGCAGCTTGGTCGGGGACAGAACGAACACTGAAGCTTTCTTT. It is translated as CASSLVGDRTNTEAFF.

Note on this clone: Within the sample, other DNA sequences also encode this same CDR3. This chain links TRBV3-1 (or the pseudogene TRBV3-2) with TRBJ1-1, with D maybe TRBD1 (5 bases). Germline CDR1 and CDR2: LGHDT and YNNKEL (reference sequence). CDR3 length: 14 amino acids. The V gene lost 1 base and the J gene lost 3 bases, with 9 bases spanning the gap. For the CDR3, the DNA is TGTGCCAGCAGCCAAGTCGGGGGGGACACTGAAGCTTTCTTT. It yields the protein CASSQVGGDTEAFF.

V gene TRBV6-5 combines with J gene TRBJ1-5, with 7 bases that match TRBD1. The CDR3 has 14 residues. Germline assignment: CDR1 MNHEY and CDR2 SVGAGI. Unmatched junction bases numbered 4, after V lost 7 bases and J lost 1 base. In DNA, the CDR3 is TGTGCCAGCATAGCGACAGGGAGCAATCAGCCCCAGCATTTT. Its translation is CASIATGSNQPQHF.

The chain uses TRBV18 and TRBJ1-3; 7 bases match TRBD1. Germline lookup yields CDR1 KGHSH and CDR2 LQKENI. V shed 3 bases, J shed 0 bases, and the junction held 5 bases outside the gene matches. This CDR3 spans 16 amino acids. Here the CDR3 reads CASSPRTGSSGNTIYF. The CDR3 DNA sequence: TGTGCCAGCTCACCTCGGACAGGAAGCTCTGGAAACACCATATATTTT.

The rearrangement links TRBV6-4 to TRBJ1-4; D remains ambiguous. There are 16 residues in the CDR3. V shed 3 bases and J shed 0 bases, with 11 bases lying between them. Germline values: CDR1 MRHNA, CDR2 SNTAGT. The CDR3 region is CASSETGLPTNEKLFF. Written as DNA, the CDR3 is TGTGCCAGCAGTGAGACGGGCTTACCAACTAATGAAAAACTGTTTTTT.

The chain is built from TRBV5-1 and TRBJ1-2; D unclear. The V gene lost 0 bases and the J gene lost 3 bases, with 6 bases spanning the gap. Germline V gene sequence: CDR1 SGHRS, CDR2 YFSETQ. This CDR3 has 13 residues. The CDR3 DNA sequence: TGCGCCAGCAGCTTGGATATCCACTATGGCTACACCTTC. Translating it yields CASSLDIHYGYTF.